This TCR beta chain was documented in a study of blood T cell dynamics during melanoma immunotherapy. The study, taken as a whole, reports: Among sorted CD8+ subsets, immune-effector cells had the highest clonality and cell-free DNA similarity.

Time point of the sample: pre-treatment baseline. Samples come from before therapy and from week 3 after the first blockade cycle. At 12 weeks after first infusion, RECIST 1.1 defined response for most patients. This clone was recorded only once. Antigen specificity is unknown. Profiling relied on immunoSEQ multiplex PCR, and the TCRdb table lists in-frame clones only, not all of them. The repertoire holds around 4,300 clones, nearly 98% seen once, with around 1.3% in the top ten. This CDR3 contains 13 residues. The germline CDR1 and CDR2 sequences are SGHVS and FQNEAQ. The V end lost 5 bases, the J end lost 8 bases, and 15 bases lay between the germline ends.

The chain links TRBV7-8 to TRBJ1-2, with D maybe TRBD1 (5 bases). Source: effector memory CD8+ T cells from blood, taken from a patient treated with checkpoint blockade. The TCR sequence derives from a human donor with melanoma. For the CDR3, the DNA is TGTGCCAGCAGCCAGCGGGGGGGATGGGGCTACACCTTC. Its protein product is CASSQRGGWGYTF.